This passage covers 25 T cell receptor beta chains from one sample sequenced in a study of shared clonotypes between healthy human individuals (dated by TCRdb to between 2020 and 2021). The library was built by means of the immunoSEQ multiplex PCR assay. TCRdb re-hosts the immuneACCESS table, in-frame sequences only. Its copies lack some clones; in the studies checked, an unresolved V gene accounts for under half of them, and the cause for the rest is not known. The sample records some 500,000 clones, around 95% of which are singletons. The biggest ten clones account for around 0.066% of the sample. Sequencing used naive CD4+ T cells sorted from blood. The intended sense of this specimen's cell subset or site label: CD45RA+ positively selected. The source of these receptors is a woman aged 25 to 45 in good health.

V usage is TRBV28 and J usage is TRBJ1-1; 7 bases match TRBD1. This CDR3 comprises 12 residues. CDR1 MDHEN and CDR2 SYDVKM come from the germline V gene. J gave up 0 bases and V 9 bases, and 1 base lay outside the gene matches. CDR3 sequence (DNA): TGTGCCAGTACAGGGGTGAACACTGAAGCTTTCTTT. It encodes CASTGVNTEAFF.

The J gene is TRBJ2-2, the V gene TRBV7-3; the match to TRBD2 covers 11 bases. Germline V CDR1 and CDR2: SGHTA, FQGTGA. The CDR3 is made up of 16 amino acids. V was clipped by 3 bases and J by 3 bases; unmatched bases: 3. CDR3 region: CASSLTSGKYTGELFF. The CDR3 DNA reads TGTGCCAGCAGCTTGACTAGCGGGAAATACACCGGGGAGCTGTTTTTT.

The chain couples TRBV28 to TRBJ1-2; D is unclear. There are 14 residues in the CDR3. V was clipped by 6 bases and J by 4 bases, with 15 bases between them. CDR1 and CDR2 from the germline V gene are MDHEN and SYDVKM. As DNA, the CDR3 is TGTGCCAGCAGCGTAGCAGCGCAGACCTATGGCTACACCTTC. Its protein is CASSVAAQTYGYTF.

This chain links TRBV5-1 with TRBJ2-3; weak D call: TRBD1 (6 bases). V was shortened by 3 bases and J by 4 bases, with 15 bases between the two germline ends. The CDR3 is 15 residues long. Germline V CDR1 and CDR2: SGHRS, YFSETQ. The CDR3 here is CASSWQGLGADTQYF. The CDR3 nucleotides are TGCGCCAGCAGCTGGCAGGGGCTTGGGGCAGATACGCAGTATTTT.

The J gene is TRBJ2-2, the V gene TRBV2; 9 nucleotides match TRBD2. V lost 2 bases and J lost 0; bases outside the gene matches: 1. Germline V gene sequence: CDR1 SNHLY, CDR2 FYNNEI. CDR3 length equals 16 residues. DNA for the CDR3: TGTGCCAGCAGTGAATGGACTAGCGCGAACACCGGGGAGCTGTTTTTT. Translation gives CASSEWTSANTGELFF.

The chain couples TRBV11-2 to TRBJ2-3, with D possibly called TRBD1 or TRBD2 (5 bases each). V was trimmed by 3 bases and J by 2 bases, leaving 12 bases between them. The CDR3 loop spans 15 amino acids. CDR1 is SGHAT and CDR2 is FQNNGV in the germline V gene. DNA for the CDR3: TGTGCCAGCAGCTTCAGGGACCCCCACACAGATACGCAGTATTTT. As protein: CASSFRDPHTDTQYF.

The chain links TRBV20-1 to TRBJ2-7; D is undetermined. The CDR3 is made up of 10 amino acids. The V end lost 3 bases, the J end lost 3 bases, and 3 bases lay between the germline ends. Germline V gives CDR1 DFQATT, CDR2 SNEGSKA (reference sequence). The CDR3 loop is CSASLYEQYF. The CDR3 DNA reads TGCAGTGCTAGCCTCTACGAGCAGTACTTC.

This chain connects TRBV9 to TRBJ1-2; D is uncertain. Germline V CDR1 and CDR2: SGDLS, YYNGEE. V lost 0 bases and J lost 2, with 11 bases in between. The CDR3 has 15 amino acids. The CDR3 spells CASSVEMGRNYGYTF. The CDR3 bases are TGTGCCAGCAGCGTAGAAATGGGCAGGAACTATGGCTACACCTTC.

The V call is TRBV2, the J call TRBJ1-4; 7 nucleotides agree with TRBD1. The CDR3 length is 15 residues. The V gene's germline CDR1 is SNHLY and CDR2 FYNNEI. The junction had 9 bases not matched to a gene; V was cut back by 3 bases and J by 8 bases. This CDR3 is CASSDSTGRWEKLFF. The CDR3 nucleotides read TGTGCCAGCAGTGACTCGACAGGGAGGTGGGAAAAACTGTTTTTT.

The V and J genes are TRBV20-1 and TRBJ2-3; D remains unclear. V dropped 6 bases and J dropped 9 bases, with 13 bases sitting between them. Germline V CDR1 and CDR2: DFQATT, SNEGSKA (reference sequence). The length of the CDR3 is 11 residues. CDR3 DNA sequence: TGCAGTGCCGACTCCATAGGCACGCAGTATTTT. Residues: CSADSIGTQYF.

This chain joins TRBV5-1 and TRBJ2-2, with 7 bases aligning to TRBD2. CDR1 and CDR2 (germline): SGHRS, YFSETQ. There are 13 residues in the CDR3. The V segment lost 4 bases and the J segment 5 bases; nucleotides outside the gene matches: 2. For the CDR3, the DNA is TGCGCCAGCAGCCCGGGACTAACCGGGGAGCTGTTTTTT. This encodes CASSPGLTGELFF.

The chain joins TRBV7-9 to TRBJ1-3; D may be TRBD1 (5 bases). CDR3 size: 14 residues. Germline CDR1 reads SEHNR; CDR2 reads FQNEAQ (reference sequence). V was pared by 4 bases and J by 0 bases, with 7 bases between. The CDR3 reads CASSSGHSGNTIYF. Here the CDR3 DNA reads TGTGCCAGCAGCTCCGGACACTCTGGAAACACCATATATTTT.

The J gene is TRBJ2-4, the V gene TRBV7-8; 16 bases are a match to TRBD2. The CDR3 length is 19 residues. CDR1 SGHVS and CDR2 FQNEAQ come from the germline V gene. Trimming at V came to 1 base and at J to 6 bases, leaving 9 bases not matched to a gene. The CDR3 is CASSLVGLAGGPPRNIQYF. The CDR3 nucleotides read TGTGCCAGCAGCTTAGTGGGACTAGCGGGAGGGCCGCCCAGAAACATTCAGTACTTC.

The chain uses TRBV5-1 and TRBJ1-3; D possibly corresponds to TRBD1 (6 bases). Germline values: CDR1 SGHRS, CDR2 YFSETQ. The length of the CDR3 is 15 residues. V lost 0 bases, J lost 0 bases, and 7 bases lay in between. The CDR3 DNA sequence: TGCGCCAGCAGCTTGGAGGGGGTCTCTGGAAACACCATATATTTT. It yields the protein CASSLEGVSGNTIYF.

CDR3 in DNA: TGTGCCAGTAAAGACGGGAGAGGGTACGAGCAGTACTTC. Protein product: CASKDGRGYEQYF. The genes are TRBV19 and TRBJ2-5; D is possibly TRBD2 (6 bases). The DNA end is a closer match to TRBJ2-7, so the J assignment may be wrong. This CDR3 contains 13 residues. The germline CDR1 and CDR2 sequences are LNHDA and SQIVND (reference sequence).

The V gene is TRBV11-2, the J gene TRBJ1-2, with a tentative D call TRBD1 (5 bases). Germline CDR1 and CDR2: SGHAT and FQNNGV. The CDR3 runs 17 residues. The ends were cut back, 3 bases at V and 2 bases at J, with 19 bases in the middle. CDR3 residues: CASSFLIRGLGNYGYTF. For the CDR3, the DNA is TGTGCCAGCAGCTTTTTGATAAGGGGTTTAGGGAACTATGGCTACACCTTC.

V is TRBV5-1 and J is TRBJ2-1; the D gene is possibly TRBD2 (5 bases). The V gene's germline CDR1 is SGHRS and CDR2 YFSETQ. V lost 4 bases and J 9 bases, leaving 14 bases between the germline ends. The CDR3 extends over 13 amino acids. The CDR3 DNA reads TGCGCCAGCAGCGCCGGAGGCATTTCTGAGCAGTTCTTC. It is translated as CASSAGGISEQFF.

V and J are TRBV7-9 and TRBJ2-1, with 8 bases matching TRBD1. This CDR3 region has 15 residues. Germline loops: CDR1 SEHNR, CDR2 FQNEAQ (reference sequence). Losses at the gene ends were 6 bases for V and 7 bases for J; bases not matched to a gene: 11. CDR3 in amino acids: CASRGRTGTVNEQFF. CDR3 in DNA: TGTGCCAGCAGAGGAAGGACAGGGACGGTAAATGAGCAGTTCTTC.

V gene TRBV28 combines with J gene TRBJ1-2; 7 bases fit TRBD1. The V gene's germline CDR1 is MDHEN and CDR2 SYDVKM. With 2 bases clipped from V and 8 bases from J, the junction kept 5 bases outside the gene matches. The CDR3 runs to 13 residues. CDR3 amino acids: CASSLNRGKGYTF. DNA of the CDR3: TGTGCCAGCAGTTTAAACAGGGGAAAAGGCTACACCTTC.

The rearrangement links TRBV18 to TRBJ2-7; 7 nucleotides line up with TRBD1. Germline V gene lookup returns CDR1 KGHSH and CDR2 LQKENI. The CDR3 spans 14 residues. The trim removed 4 bases at V and 5 bases at J, leaving 8 bases unmatched. CDR3 sequence reads: CASSRQIGQDEQYF. Written as DNA, the CDR3 is TGTGCCAGCTCACGACAAATAGGACAGGACGAGCAGTACTTC.

This rearrangement joins TRBV28 to TRBJ1-5, with 7 positions matching TRBD1. CDR1 and CDR2 (germline): MDHEN, SYDVKM. The V and J ends lost 7 bases and 15 bases, in that order; junction bases with no gene match: 18. CDR3 length: 14 residues. For the CDR3, the DNA is TGTGCCAGCAAACCGACAGGGTCCACCCGTAGTCCGCATTTT. It encodes CASKPTGSTRSPHF.

CDR3 protein: CASSSPGTSGSGETQYF. CDR3 in DNA: TGTGCCAGCAGCTCCCCCGGGACTAGCGGGAGTGGGGAGACCCAGTACTTC. This chain uses TRBV7-7 with TRBJ2-5; 14 bases match TRBD2. V shed 4 bases and J 5 bases; nucleotides not matched to a gene: 9. The CDR3 covers 17 residues. Germline V CDR1 and CDR2: SSHAT, FNYEAQ (reference sequence).

The chain uses TRBV29-1 and TRBJ1-4, with D possibly TRBD1 on 5 matching bases. This CDR3 comprises 13 residues. Germline V gene sequence: CDR1 SQVTM, CDR2 ANQGSEA. V dropped 0 bases and J dropped 8 bases, with 10 bases sitting between them. The CDR3 DNA follows: TGCAGCGTTGAAGAACAGGCAGGGGAAAAACTGTTTTTT. Protein sequence: CSVEEQAGEKLFF.

This chain connects TRBV7-2 to TRBJ2-2, with a weak D call TRBD1 (5 bases). This CDR3 is 16 amino acids long. The V end lost 0 bases, the J end lost 4 bases, and 12 bases lay between the germline ends. Germline V gene sequence: CDR1 SGHTA, CDR2 FQGNSA. The CDR3 region has the DNA TGTGCCAGCAGCTTAGCGGGGCGGACGAGCACCGGGGAGCTGTTTTTT. It specifies CASSLAGRTSTGELFF.

Only a few counts were recorded for this clone. The chain couples TRBV5-4 to TRBJ2-2; D unclear. Trimming shortened V by 4 bases and J by 6 bases, and 10 bases separated the two germline ends. Germline V gene data show CDR1 as SGHNT and CDR2 as YYREEE (reference sequence). The CDR3 is made up of 13 amino acids. CDR3 DNA: TGTGCCAGCAGCCTAGGGATACCCGGGGAGCTGTTTTTT. This encodes CASSLGIPGELFF.